The 10 T cell receptor beta chains in this list originate from one sample, sequenced in a study of vaccination and CD4 T cells after COVID-19. Antigen specificity for these receptors is unknown. With the Oncomine TCR Beta short-read assay, DNA from cultured CD4+ T cells was sequenced. TCRdb recomputed calls from the PCR reads with MiXCR, one row per CDR3 protein. The data show 20,000 to 25,000 distinct CDR3 sequences, about 35% seen once. The time point: late sampling 161 to 241 days after vaccination in three convalescent patients. Treatment described: approximately 10-day PBMC culture with coronavirus spike peptide pools or control peptides (ViraFEST assay). The sample consisted of CD4+ T cells from blood, cultured in vitro, taken about 7 months after SARS-CoV-2 vaccination. Source of these receptors: a human donor who had recovered from COVID-19.

This clonotype was seen a few times. The rearrangement links TRBV28 to TRBJ2-3; TRBD2 matches 8 bases. The CDR3 has 16 amino acids. With 4 bases clipped from V and 0 bases from J, the junction kept 6 bases outside the gene matches. The V gene's germline CDR1 is MDHEN and CDR2 SYDVKM. The CDR3 nucleotides are TGTGCCAGCAGTTGGGGTGCGGGAGGCAGCACAGATACGCAGTATTTT. Its translation: CASSWGAGGSTDTQYF.

This clonotype was observed a handful of times. This chain links TRBV20-1 with TRBJ2-7; 7 bases agree with TRBD2. Losses at the gene ends were 4 bases for V and 0 bases for J; bases not matched to a gene: 6. The CDR3 is 14 amino acids. Germline V gene data show CDR1 as DFQATT and CDR2 as SNEGSKA (reference sequence). The CDR3 sequence is CSATSGTTSYEQYF. CDR3 nucleotide sequence: TGCAGTGCTACCAGCGGGACGACCTCCTACGAGCAGTACTTC.

The chain combines TRBV20-1 with TRBJ2-5; D is uncertain. Germline V gives CDR1 DFQATT, CDR2 SNEGSKA (reference sequence). This CDR3 contains 14 residues. V lost 4 bases and J lost 0, with 12 bases in between. CDR3 in amino acids: CSAIPPPHQETQYF. In DNA form, the CDR3 reads TGCAGTGCTATCCCTCCCCCGCACCAAGAGACCCAGTACTTC.

This CDR3 is CASSYRASGNWEDTQYF. The CDR3 coding sequence is TGTGCCAGCAGTTACCGCGCTAGCGGGAATTGGGAGGATACGCAGTATTTT. V gene TRBV6-5 combines with J gene TRBJ2-3, with 9 nucleotides matching TRBD2. After removal of 2 bases from V and 6 bases from J, the junction contained 12 bases not matched to a gene. CDR1 is MNHEY and CDR2 is SVGAGI in the germline V gene. The CDR3 is 17 amino acids.

The chain links TRBV20-1 to TRBJ2-1; D gene uncertain. The CDR3 loop spans 14 amino acids. V lost 5 bases and J 3 bases, leaving 14 bases between the germline ends. Germline lookup yields CDR1 DFQATT and CDR2 SNEGSKA (reference sequence). This chain's CDR3 is CSAGERKGYNEQFF. CDR3 bases: TGCAGTGCTGGGGAAAGGAAAGGCTACAATGAGCAGTTCTTC.

This chain links TRBV29-1 with TRBJ2-1; no clear D. The germline CDR1 and CDR2 sequences are SQVTM and ANQGSEA. The CDR3 runs 12 residues. The V end was cut by 3 bases, the J end by 1 base, with 4 bases between. The CDR3, as DNA: TGCAGCGTTGACGGATCCTACAATGAGCAGTTCTTC. It codes for CSVDGSYNEQFF.

The chain employs TRBV20-1 and TRBJ1-1, with D tentatively TRBD1 (5 bases). Trimming took 3 bases from V and 3 from J, leaving 11 bases between them. CDR1 DFQATT and CDR2 SNEGSKA come from the germline V gene (reference sequence). The CDR3 runs to 13 residues. The CDR3 is CSASRGEDTEAFF. In DNA, the CDR3 is TGCAGTGCTAGCCGGGGCGAGGACACTGAAGCTTTCTTT.

The chain carries TRBV6-1 and TRBJ2-7; D not certain. V lost 4 bases to trimming and J lost 4 bases, with 11 bases between them. The CDR3 consists of 13 residues. Per germline, CDR1 MNHNS and CDR2 SASEGT. CDR3 protein: CASSARWDYEQYF. CDR3 bases: TGTGCCAGCAGTGCACGCTGGGATTACGAGCAGTACTTC.

This clonotype came up a few times. This chain uses TRBV20-1 with TRBJ2-5, with 7 bases identical to TRBD2. J gave up 2 bases and V 5 bases, and 5 bases lay outside the gene matches. From germline, CDR1 is DFQATT and CDR2 SNEGSKA (reference sequence). The CDR3 is 13 amino acids. The CDR3 sequence: CSARTRRQETQYF. CDR3 bases: TGCAGTGCTCGGACTAGGAGACAAGAGACCCAGTACTTC.

Only one count was recorded for this clonotype. The chain joins TRBV20-1 to TRBJ2-3; 11 bases agree with TRBD1. V was pared by 5 bases and J by 4 bases, with 8 bases of the junction left unmatched. This CDR3 comprises 15 residues. Germline V lookup: CDR1 DFQATT, CDR2 SNEGSKA (reference sequence). CDR3 nucleotides: TGCAGTGCTCGAACGGGACAGGGGGAAGCAGATACGCAGTATTTT. As protein: CSARTGQGEADTQYF.